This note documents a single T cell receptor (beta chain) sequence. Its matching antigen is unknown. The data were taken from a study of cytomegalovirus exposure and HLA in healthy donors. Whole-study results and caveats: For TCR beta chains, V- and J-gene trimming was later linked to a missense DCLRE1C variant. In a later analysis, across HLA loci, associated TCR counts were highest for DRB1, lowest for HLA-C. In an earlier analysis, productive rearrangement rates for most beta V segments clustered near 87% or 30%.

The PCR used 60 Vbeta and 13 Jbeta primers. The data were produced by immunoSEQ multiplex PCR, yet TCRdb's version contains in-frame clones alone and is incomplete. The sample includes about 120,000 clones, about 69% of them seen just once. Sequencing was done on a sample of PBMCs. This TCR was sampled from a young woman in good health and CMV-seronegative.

CDR3 amino acids: CASSSTGVPDTGELFF. The DNA of the CDR3 is TGCGCCAGCAGCTCTACAGGGGTTCCGGACACCGGGGAGCTGTTTTTT. The rearrangement joins TRBV5-1 to TRBJ2-2, with TRBD1 matching over 7 bases. The CDR3 contains 16 residues. In germline, CDR1 is SGHRS, CDR2 YFSETQ. V lost 3 bases and J lost 3; bases outside the gene matches: 8.